The 20 T cell receptor beta chains below were found in one sample sequenced in a study of blood T cell repertoires in COVID-19. Some clones are missing from TCRdb's copy, which holds only in-frame ones; the method was immunoSEQ multiplex PCR. This repertoire shows 380,000 or so clones, around 92% found once; its top ten account for 1% to 1.5%. The sequenced material came from peripheral blood. The receptors derive from a man aged 35-49 years with acute or convalescent COVID-19.

V usage is TRBV5-1 and J usage is TRBJ2-1; D perhaps matches TRBD2 (5 bases). Trimming cost V 2 bases and J 3 bases, with 9 bases left between them. Looked up from germline, CDR1 is SGHRS and CDR2 is YFSETQ. The CDR3 loop spans 14 amino acids. The CDR3 reads CASSFSGDYNEQFF. CDR3 sequence (DNA): TGCGCCAGCAGCTTCAGCGGAGACTACAATGAGCAGTTCTTC.

The chain joins TRBV5-1 to TRBJ2-5; 14 bases fit TRBD2. V lost 4 bases to trimming and J lost 3 bases; unmatched junction nucleotides: 2. The CDR3 has 15 amino acids. Germline V gives CDR1 SGHRS, CDR2 YFSETQ. The DNA of the CDR3 is TGCGCCAGCAGCATGGGACTAGCGGGGGAAGAGACCCAGTACTTC. Translation: CASSMGLAGEETQYF.

The chain has TRBV25-1 and TRBJ2-4; 10 bases match TRBD1. CDR3 length: 14 residues. CDR1 and CDR2 (germline): MGHDK, SYGVNS. With V trimmed by 6 bases and J by 9 bases, 8 bases remained unmatched. The CDR3 protein is CASRGTGARSIQYF. DNA for the CDR3: TGTGCCAGCAGAGGGACAGGGGCGCGTAGCATTCAGTACTTC.

The chain has TRBV19 and TRBJ2-7; 10 nucleotides align to TRBD1. V shed 5 bases and J 0 bases; nucleotides not matched to a gene: 4. Germline V gives CDR1 LNHDA, CDR2 SQIVND (reference sequence). The CDR3 extends over 15 amino acids. The CDR3 DNA reads as TGTGCCAGTAGTCCCGGGACAGGGGTCTCCTACGAGCAGTACTTC. Protein sequence: CASSPGTGVSYEQYF.

The chain couples TRBV29-1 to TRBJ2-5; D is unclear. The CDR3 runs 15 residues. V lost 2 bases and J 5 bases, leaving 18 bases between the germline ends. The germline gives CDR1 SQVTM, CDR2 ANQGSEA. CDR3 region: CSVEIWSIARETQYF. The DNA for the CDR3 is TGCAGCGTTGAAATTTGGAGTATCGCCCGGGAGACCCAGTACTTC.

This rearrangement joins TRBV12-3 or TRBV12-4 to TRBJ2-1; D gene uncertain. The CDR3 is made up of 13 amino acids. Between the trimmed V and J ends, which lost 6 bases and 0 bases, there was a span of 6 bases. CDR3 nucleotide sequence: TGTGCCAGCAGAGAGAGCTCCTACAATGAGCAGTTCTTC. This translates into CASRESSYNEQFF.

The V call is TRBV9, the J call TRBJ2-2, with 10 bases matching TRBD2. This CDR3 region has 17 residues. With V trimmed by 0 bases and J by 6 bases, 8 bases remained unmatched. The germline V gene has CDR1 SGDLS and CDR2 YYNGEE. The CDR3 bases are TGTGCCAGCAGCGTAGGGTGGCCTAGCGGGAGCCCCGGGGAGCTGTTTTTT. As protein: CASSVGWPSGSPGELFF. The full variable domain, rest sourced from reference TRBV9 and TRBJ2-2, is DSGVTQTPKHLITATGQRVTLRCSPRSGDLSVYWYQQSLDQGLQFLIQYYNGEERAKGNILERFSAQQFPDLHSELNLSSLELGDSALYFCASSVGWPSGSPGELFFGEGSRLTVL.

J is TRBJ2-7 and V is TRBV6-6; possibly TRBD1 for D (6 bases). The CDR3 is made up of 14 amino acids. Germline CDR1 reads MNHNY; CDR2 reads SVGAGI (reference sequence). The V and J ends lost 0 bases and 1 base respectively, with 7 bases between them. This CDR3 reads CASSYSQGSYEQYF. The CDR3 bases are TGTGCCAGCAGTTACTCGCAGGGGTCCTACGAGCAGTACTTC.

The rearrangement uses TRBV6-1 and TRBJ1-3, with TRBD1 identical over 9 bases. V shed 3 bases, J shed 4 bases, and the junction held 13 bases outside the gene matches. The CDR3 extends over 18 amino acids. Per germline, CDR1 MNHNS and CDR2 SASEGT. The DNA for the CDR3 is TGTGCCAGCAGTGACAACAGGGGGCGCTTTACGAGGGGAAACACCATATATTTT. Translated, it gives CASSDNRGRFTRGNTIYF.

The V and J genes are TRBV7-3 and TRBJ2-3; 9 nucleotides align to TRBD2. The CDR3 sequence is 15 residues long. The V and J ends lost 4 bases and 4 bases, in that order; junction bases with no gene match: 6. Germline CDR1 reads SGHTA; CDR2 reads FQGTGA. DNA for the CDR3: TGTGCCAGCAGCTATATAGCGGGGGAGGCAGATACGCAGTATTTT. Protein sequence: CASSYIAGEADTQYF.

The chain has TRBV7-8 and TRBJ2-1; 8 nucleotides align to TRBD2. This CDR3 has 14 amino acids. The germline CDR1 and CDR2 sequences are SGHVS and FQNEAQ. V shed 1 base, J shed 6 bases, and the junction held 2 bases outside the gene matches. The DNA of the CDR3 is TGTGCCAGCAGCTTAGGCCTAGCGGGCAATGAGCAGTTCTTC. Amino acids: CASSLGLAGNEQFF.

This clone was seen only once. V usage is TRBV28 and J usage is TRBJ1-2; TRBD1 matches 7 bases. This CDR3 is built from 16 residues. Trimming removed 6 bases from V and 4 bases from J; junction bases left unmatched: 14. CDR1 is MDHEN, CDR2 SYDVKM, per germline. The CDR3 is CASRGDRAEGLYGYTF. In DNA, the CDR3 is TGTGCCAGCAGGGGCGACAGGGCGGAGGGTCTCTATGGCTACACCTTC.

Only a few counts were recorded for this clone. A junction boundary mismatches the germline segment, possibly from a read error. The J gene is TRBJ2-7, the V gene TRBV2; D is uncertain. Germline CDR1 is SNHLY and CDR2 is FYNNEI. This CDR3 is built from 14 residues. CDR3 region: CASREGRRAWEQYF. CDR3 coding DNA: TGTGCCAGCAGAGAAGGCAGGCGCGCTTGGGAGCAGTACTTC.

This rearrangement joins TRBV28 to TRBJ1-2; TRBD1 aligns across 8 bases. Trimming cost V 4 bases and J 0 bases; bases outside gene matches: 13. This CDR3 spans 18 amino acids. Germline V gene sequence: CDR1 MDHEN, CDR2 SYDVKM. The CDR3 nucleotides read TGTGCCAGCAGTTCAGGCAGGGGGCAGATCGGAGCTAACTATGGCTACACCTTC. Encoded protein: CASSSGRGQIGANYGYTF.

Note on this clone: The junction and the germline gene differ at one end; a read error may be behind it. The chain joins TRBV5-6 to TRBJ1-1, with D uncertain. The CDR3 loop spans 12 amino acids. Germline CDR1 reads SGHDT; CDR2 reads YYEEEE. CDR3 protein: CASSLVNSEAFF. Here the CDR3 DNA reads TGTGCCAGCAGCTTGGTTAACAGTGAAGCTTTCTTT.

This clone was seen a few times. The rearrangement joins TRBV15 to TRBJ1-2; TRBD1 aligns across 8 bases. Germline CDR1 is LNHNV and CDR2 is YYDKDF (reference sequence). After removal of 9 bases from V and 5 bases from J, the junction contained 8 bases not matched to a gene. The CDR3 sequence is 13 residues long. This chain's CDR3 is CATSDRAGYGYTF. The CDR3 DNA reads TGTGCCACGTCGGACAGGGCGGGGTATGGCTACACCTTC.

This chain joins TRBV27 and TRBJ1-2; maybe TRBD1 (6 bases). The CDR3 extends over 13 amino acids. CDR1 is MNHEY and CDR2 is SMNVEV in the germline V gene (reference sequence). Between the trimmed V and J ends, which lost 5 bases and 5 bases, there was a span of 12 bases. The DNA for the CDR3 is TGTGCCAGCAGTCGGACAGACACTTATGGCTACACCTTC. Translating gives CASSRTDTYGYTF.

The rearrangement uses TRBV27 and TRBJ1-2; TRBD1 is a possible D gene (5 bases). CDR1 MNHEY and CDR2 SMNVEV come from the germline V gene (reference sequence). The V end lost 7 bases, the J end lost 4 bases, and 16 bases lay between the germline ends. The CDR3 sequence is 14 residues long. In DNA, the CDR3 is TGTGCCAGCACCTCTCTAAAGGGACTCTATGGCTACACCTTC. It specifies CASTSLKGLYGYTF.

CDR3 nucleotides: TGCGCCAGCAGCTTGGCCGGGGGGGACTATGGCTACACCTTC. This encodes CASSLAGGDYGYTF. The chain uses TRBV5-1 and TRBJ1-2; TRBD1 is a possible D gene (5 bases). The V gene lost 0 bases and the J gene lost 3 bases, with 9 bases spanning the gap. Germline V gives CDR1 SGHRS, CDR2 YFSETQ. CDR3 size: 14 residues.

The V call is TRBV6-5, the J call TRBJ2-7; 10 bases line up with TRBD2. V shed 1 base and J 6 bases; nucleotides not matched to a gene: 9. Germline V gene data show CDR1 as MNHEY and CDR2 as SVGAGI. The CDR3 runs 16 residues. The CDR3 region has the DNA TGTGCCAGCAGTTACTACTCTAGCGGGGGACGGCTCGAGCAGTACTTC. This gives the protein CASSYYSSGGRLEQYF.